This T cell receptor (beta chain) originates from a study of blood T cell repertoires in COVID-19. Study overall: COVID-19 samples collected from the United States, Italy and Spain covered acute and convalescent phases.

The trim removed 2 bases at V and 4 bases at J, leaving 4 bases unmatched. The CDR3 covers 15 residues. The germline V gene encodes CDR1 MNHNS and CDR2 SASEGT. Measured with immunoSEQ multiplex PCR; TCRdb has only the in-frame clones, and not every one. The data hold 95,000 to 150,000 clones, with around 80% observed a single time. A few counts support this clone. The sample taken for sequencing was peripheral blood. This clonotype originated in a man older than 75 with active or convalescent COVID-19. The chain combines TRBV6-1 with TRBJ1-1; TRBD1 aligns across 10 bases. The CDR3 sequence is CASSEYGTGATEAFF. The CDR3 DNA follows: TGTGCCAGCAGTGAATACGGGACAGGGGCCACTGAAGCTTTCTTT.